These T cell receptor beta chains were read from a single sample in a study of neurological immune-mediated disorders. TCRdb recomputed calls from the 5' RACE reads with MiXCR, one row per CDR3 protein. The sample lists about 52,000 distinct CDR3 sequences; 3% to 4% were seen once. Sequenced sample: PBMCs. The receptor source for this set is a man in his 60s with multiple sclerosis. Each CDR3 is given with its conserved first and last residue. D genes are given only for firm matches. Clone size is stated in some rows and not others, as once, few, many or a class when expanded.

TRBJ1-5	13	TRBD1	TRBV27	many	TGTGCCAGCAGTAGGACAGGGCGTCAGCCCCAGCATTTT	CASSRTGRQPQHF
TRBJ1-2	13	.	TRBV29-1	many	TGCAGCGTTGAAGATCCGGAGCACTATGGCTACACCTTC	CSVEDPEHYGYTF
TRBJ1-1	12	.	TRBV6-5	many	TGTGCCACGCTAGGAGGGAACACTGAAGCTTTCTTT	CATLGGNTEAFF
TRBJ1-2	14	TRBD1	TRBV12-3/TRBV12-4	many	TGTGCCAGCAGTTTGGGACAGGTCAACTATGGCTACACCTTC	CASSLGQVNYGYTF
TRBJ1-1	14	.	TRBV4-1	few	TGCGCCAGCAGCCCTCCCTCAAGGAACACTGAAGCTTTCTTT	CASSPPSRNTEAFF
TRBJ2-1	15	.	TRBV9	many	TGTGCCAGCAGCGCCCGGGAAAGGACCTACAATGAGCAGTTCTTC	CASSARERTYNEQFF
TRBJ1-5	13	.	TRBV6-5	few	TGTGCCAGCGGAAACAGGGCTAATCAGCCCCAGCATTTT	CASGNRANQPQHF
TRBJ1-2	12	.	TRBV19	many	TGTGCCAGTAGTATGGCCCACTATGGCTACACCTTC	CASSMAHYGYTF
TRBJ1-1	13	.	TRBV27	many	TGTGCCAGCAGTTTAAGGCGCGGTGAGCGAGCTTTCTTT	CASSLRRGERAFF
TRBJ1-4	15	.	TRBV15	many	TGTGCCACCAGTGCAAGTTCAGCTATTAATGAAAAACTGTTTTTT	CATSASSAINEKLFF
TRBJ1-2	13	TRBD1	TRBV24-1	many	TGTGCCACCCAAGGACAGGGTATCTATGGCTACACCTTC	CATQGQGIYGYTF
TRBJ1-1	17	.	TRBV11-2	many	TGTGCCAGCAGCTTAATTTCCACTTGGCGGCTGAACACTGAAGCTTTCTTT	CASSLISTWRLNTEAFF
TRBJ2-5	15	TRBD2	TRBV3-1	many	TGTGCCAGCAGCCAAGCCCCCACTAGCGGAGAGACCCAGTACTTC	CASSQAPTSGETQYF
TRBJ2-5	14	.	TRBV5-1	many	TGCGCCAGCAGCTCAGGCGTGGGCCAAGAGACCCAGTACTTC	CASSSGVGQETQYF
TRBJ2-7	13	TRBD2	TRBV20-1	.	TGCAGTGCTCTGTTCCGGGGGGACTACGAGCAGTACTTC	CSALFRGDYEQYF
TRBJ1-5	12	.	TRBV20-1	many	TGCAGTGCTAGGCGGAGGGATCAGCCCCAGCATTTT	CSARRRDQPQHF
TRBJ2-3	11	.	TRBV20-1	many	TGCAGTGCTTCGATGGGGGATACGCAGTATTTT	CSASMGDTQYF
TRBJ1-3	15	.	TRBV12-3/TRBV12-4	many	TGTGCCAGCAGTTCTGACAGGCTAAATGGAAACACCATATATTTT	CASSSDRLNGNTIYF
TRBJ2-7	17	.	TRBV5-6	many	TGTGCCAGCAGCTTGGGGCCTTGGACGACCCAAGCCTACGAGCAGTACTTC	CASSLGPWTTQAYEQYF
TRBJ2-4	12	.	TRBV7-8	many	TGTGCCAGCAGGGGGTCGTCTGGCATTCAGTACTTC	CASRGSSGIQYF
TRBJ2-5	14	.	TRBV7-6	many	TGTGCCAGCAGCCCGGGGTGGTTCCAAGAGACCCAGTACTTC	CASSPGWFQETQYF
TRBJ2-5	15	.	TRBV5-1	many	TGCGCCAGCAGAAACGGGACCAAGAATCGAGAGACCCAGTACTTC	CASRNGTKNRETQYF
TRBJ1-2	11	.	TRBV20-1	many	TGCAGTGCTAGCGACGGGTCTGGGGGCACCTTC	CSASDGSGGTF
TRBJ2-6	16	.	TRBV6-2/TRBV6-3	many	TGTGCCAGCAGTTACAGGGGAGGCTCTGGGGCCAACGTCCTGACTTTC	CASSYRGGSGANVLTF
TRBJ2-1	11	.	TRBV6-5	many	TGTGCCAGCAGCGATAGGCGCGAGCAGTTCTTC	CASSDRREQFF
TRBJ2-7	13	TRBD2	TRBV27	many	TGTGCCAGCAGTTTCGACGGGGGGAACGAGCAGTACTTC	CASSFDGGNEQYF
TRBJ2-1	12	.	TRBV20-1	many	TGCAGTGCTGATTCGGACAGCAATGAGCAGTTCTTC	CSADSDSNEQFF
TRBJ2-7	12	.	TRBV7-9	many	TGTGCCAGCAGCTTAGGGCGGCGCGAGCAGTACTTC	CASSLGRREQYF
TRBJ1-6	16	.	TRBV7-9	.	TGTGCCAACAGCCCCAAGGGTGAGGGTTATATGTCACCCCTACACTTT	CANSPKGEGYMSPLHF
TRBJ2-3	15	TRBD2	TRBV20-1	many	TGCAGTGCTAGAGATCAAAGCGGGGTGACAGATACGCAGTATTTT	CSARDQSGVTDTQYF
TRBJ1-5	12	.	TRBV6-1	.	TGTGCCAGCAGTGAATGGGTTCAGCCCCAGCATTTT	CASSEWVQPQHF
TRBJ2-1	12	.	TRBV20-1	many	TGCAGTGCTAATAAGGGGAACAATGAGCAGTTCTTC	CSANKGNNEQFF
TRBJ1-1	14	.	TRBV4-1	many	TGCGCCAGCAGCACAGGACAAGGATGGAATGTAGCTTTCTTT	CASSTGQGWNVAFF
TRBJ2-3	14	.	TRBV15	few	TGTGCCACCAGCAGGGGGTTGGGCACAGATACGCAGTATTTT	CATSRGLGTDTQYF
TRBJ2-1	14	TRBD2	TRBV20-1	many	TGCAGTGCTACCCGTCGGGGGGAGGGGAATGAGCAGTTCTTC	CSATRRGEGNEQFF
TRBJ1-1	14	.	TRBV29-1	many	TGCAGCGTTGAAGGCAGAGAAAATCACACTGAAGCTTTCTTT	CSVEGRENHTEAFF
TRBJ2-5	15	.	TRBV20-1	many	TGCAGTGCTAGAGTGGTATTCGCCATCCAAGAGACCCAGTACTTC	CSARVVFAIQETQYF
TRBJ2-1	12	.	TRBV20-1	many	TGCAGTGCTGAACGACTAGACAATGAGCAGTTCTTC	CSAERLDNEQFF
TRBJ2-3	15	TRBD2	TRBV20-1	few	TGCAGTGCTAGCCCACTAGCGGGAGACACAGATACGCAGTATTTT	CSASPLAGDTDTQYF
TRBJ1-1	14	.	TRBV7-9	many	TGTGCCAGCAGCTTAGAGCTGGCGAACACTGAAGCTTTCTTT	CASSLELANTEAFF
TRBJ2-7	12	.	TRBV27	many	TGTGCCAGCAGCCGGGGGACGGACGAGCAGTACTTC	CASSRGTDEQYF
TRBJ1-4	16	.	TRBV21-1	many	TGTGCCAGCAGCTTACCAGGAAGGGGCGCCGATGAAAAACTGTTTTTT	CASSLPGRGADEKLFF
TRBJ1-2	15	.	TRBV15	many	TGTGCCACCAGCAGAGATAGGAGGGAGAGCTATGGCTACACCTTC	CATSRDRRESYGYTF
TRBJ2-1	18	.	TRBV7-8	many	TGTGCCAGCAGCTCCCTCCCCGCGGGCAAGAGCTCCTACAATGAGCAGTTCTTC	CASSSLPAGKSSYNEQFF
TRBJ1-1	12	.	TRBV20-1	medium-sized	TGCAGTGCTAGAGTGGGAAGTACTGAAGCTTTCTTT	CSARVGSTEAFF
TRBJ2-7	13	TRBD2	TRBV5-1	many	TGCGCCAGCAGCTTGTGGGAGGGCTACGAGCAGTACTTC	CASSLWEGYEQYF
TRBJ1-6	15	.	TRBV5-1	many	TGCGCCAGCAGCACCACAGGGAGTATGGATTCACCCCTCCACTTT	CASSTTGSMDSPLHF
TRBJ1-4	14	TRBD1	TRBV20-1	few	TGCAGTGCCGGGACTCACAGGGGGGATGAAAAACTGTTTTTT	CSAGTHRGDEKLFF
TRBJ2-6	15	.	TRBV5-1	many	TGCGCCAGCAGCCCGGTCGCAGGGGGGGCCAACGTCCTGACTTTC	CASSPVAGGANVLTF
TRBJ1-6	16	TRBD1	TRBV28	many	TGTGCCAGCAGCCATCCGGCAGGGGGTTCCAATTCACCCCTCCACTTT	CASSHPAGGSNSPLHF
TRBJ2-1	13	TRBD2	TRBV20-1	few	TGCAGTGACTTGGGGAGGGGCTACAATGAGCAGTTCTTC	CSDLGRGYNEQFF
TRBJ2-1	15	TRBD1	TRBV4-1	many	TGCGCCAGCAGCGAAGTGGACAGGGATCACGGTGAGCAGTTCTTC	CASSEVDRDHGEQFF
TRBJ1-3	15	.	TRBV20-1	.	TGCAGTGCTACCCTCTGGGGGAGCTCTGGAAACACCATATATTTT	CSATLWGSSGNTIYF
TRBJ2-1	14	TRBD1	TRBV6-6	many	TGTGCCAGCAGTTACCCACTACAGGGGGCTCTGAAGTTCTTC	CASSYPLQGALKFF
TRBJ2-2	16	TRBD2	TRBV10-3	few	TGTGCCATCGGTTTAACGCGGGAGGGCCACACCGGGGAGCTGTTTTTT	CAIGLTREGHTGELFF